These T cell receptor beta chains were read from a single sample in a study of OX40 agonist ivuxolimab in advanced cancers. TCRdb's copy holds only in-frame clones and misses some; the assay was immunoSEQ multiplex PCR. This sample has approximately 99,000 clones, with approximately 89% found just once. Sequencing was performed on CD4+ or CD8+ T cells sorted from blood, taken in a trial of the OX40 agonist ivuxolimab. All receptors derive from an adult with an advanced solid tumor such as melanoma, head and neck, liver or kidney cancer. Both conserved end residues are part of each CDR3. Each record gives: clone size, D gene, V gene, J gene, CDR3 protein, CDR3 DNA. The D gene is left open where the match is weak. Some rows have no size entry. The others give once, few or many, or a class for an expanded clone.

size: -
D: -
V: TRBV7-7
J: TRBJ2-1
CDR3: CASSLSGDNEQFF
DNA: TGTGCTAGCAGCTTATCCGGGGACAATGAGCAGTTCTTC

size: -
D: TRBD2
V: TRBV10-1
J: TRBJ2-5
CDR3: CASSSGLQETQYF
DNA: TGCGCCAGCAGCTCGGGACTACAAGAGACCCAGTACTTC

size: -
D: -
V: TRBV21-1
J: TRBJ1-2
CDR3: CASSKLRIERGRGYTF
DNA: TGTGCCAGCAGCAAATTGCGAATCGAAAGGGGGCGTGGCTACACCTTC

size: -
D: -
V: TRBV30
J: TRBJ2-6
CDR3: CAWSVPSLVGANVLTF
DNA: TGTGCCTGGAGTGTACCGTCGCTGGTCGGGGCCAACGTCCTGACTTTC

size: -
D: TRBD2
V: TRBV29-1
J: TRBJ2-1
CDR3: CSAGLAGNEQFF
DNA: TGCAGCGCCGGACTAGCGGGGAATGAGCAGTTCTTC

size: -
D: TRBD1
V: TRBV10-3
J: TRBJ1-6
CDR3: CAISEVTGGAYNSPLHF
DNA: TGTGCCATCAGTGAGGTGACAGGGGGCGCCTATAATTCACCCCTCCACTTT

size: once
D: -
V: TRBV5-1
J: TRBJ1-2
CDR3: CASSLDGNGYTF
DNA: TGCGCCAGCAGCTTGGATGGGAATGGCTACACCTTC

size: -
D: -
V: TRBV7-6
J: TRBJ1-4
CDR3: CASSLGGSSDNEKLFF
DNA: TGTGCCAGCAGCTTAGGGGGCAGCTCGGATAATGAAAAACTGTTTTTT

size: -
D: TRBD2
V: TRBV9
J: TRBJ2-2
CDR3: CASSVAGVGAGDRELFF
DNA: TGTGCCAGCAGCGTAGCGGGTGTTGGGGCGGGAGACAGGGAGCTGTTTTTT

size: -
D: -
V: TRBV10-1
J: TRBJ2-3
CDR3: CASSESRGFRTDTQYF
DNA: TGCGCCAGCAGTGAGTCGCGTGGGTTCCGCACAGATACGCAGTATTTT

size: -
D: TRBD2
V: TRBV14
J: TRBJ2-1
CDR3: CASSQGLAGALEQFF
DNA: TGTGCCAGCAGCCAAGGACTAGCGGGAGCACTTGAGCAGTTCTTC

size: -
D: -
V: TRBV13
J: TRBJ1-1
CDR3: CASSLERNTEAFF
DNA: TGTGCCAGCAGCTTAGAGAGGAACACTGAAGCTTTCTTT

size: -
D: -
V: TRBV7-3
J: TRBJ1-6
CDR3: CASSLSLPANSPLHF
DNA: TGTGCCAGCAGCTTATCGTTGCCCGCAAATTCACCCCTCCACTTT

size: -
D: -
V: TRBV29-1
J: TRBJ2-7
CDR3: CSAMKDSYEQYF
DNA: TGCAGCGCCATGAAGGACTCTTACGAGCAGTACTTC

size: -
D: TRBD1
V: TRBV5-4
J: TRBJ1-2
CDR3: CASSSGQGEHYGYTF
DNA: TGTGCCAGCAGCTCCGGACAGGGGGAACACTATGGCTACACCTTC

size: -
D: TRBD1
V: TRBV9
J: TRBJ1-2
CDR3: CASSVGQGGRYGYTF
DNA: TGTGCCAGCAGCGTAGGACAGGGGGGGCGGTATGGCTACACCTTC